This T cell receptor beta chain was recovered during a study of blood T cell repertoires in COVID-19 (dated by TCRdb to between 2020 and 2021). General notes on the study: Samples covering the acute and convalescent phases of COVID-19 were provided by collaborators in the United States, Italy and Spain. Samples were obtained from the ongoing ImmuneRACE study (first 160 participants) and from about 1,300 subjects provided by 6 global collaborators. The repertoires were made available in a free public database intended to serve as a resource for research on the immune response to SARS-CoV-2. The dataset comprised deeply sampled blood TCRbeta repertoires from subjects exposed to, actively infected with, or recovered from COVID-19. Sample metadata almost always included a de-identified subject ID, COVID-19 status, age in years and sex. HLA class I and class II types, where available, came from metadata supplied by the sample provider rather than from assay-based typing. The prospective study material was composed of cDNA or gDNA derived from T cells, B-cell-depleted T cells, or PBMCs. The research as a whole found: The quantity of clinical and demographic metadata differed by source and by participant and was supplied without curation.

In Seattle, one collaborating source enrolled patients while the infection was active and tracked those patients longitudinally over the course of disease. Each collaborating institution followed its own protocols to collect whole blood in K2EDTA tubes. Collaborator samples were shipped for TCRbeta analysis as frozen whole blood, isolated PBMCs, or DNA extracted from either sample type. TCRbeta CDR3 regions were amplified from genomic DNA by means of the immunoSEQ Assay, a bias-controlled multiplex PCR. The authors' pipeline ran thus. Nucleated cell counts per sample were estimated from amplification of reference gene primers within the assay. Sequence reads were collapsed and filtered to measure the absolute abundance of every unique TCRbeta CDR3 rearrangement. For each sample, productive Simpson clonality was calculated as the square root of Simpson's diversity index across productive rearrangements. TCRdb limited this immuneACCESS table to in-frame rearrangements with V and J called. A share of clones is missing; checked studies link under half to unresolved V genes, and the rest is unexplained. That table supplies the V and J calls and clone size; D and trimming were determined from the DNA. For this sample the table gives about 270,000 clones, of which roughly nine tenths were detected only once. In total, the top ten clones hold approximately 12% of the sample.

As for this clone: Its recognized antigen is unknown. The input lacks base qualities; no much larger clone sits a single base away.

This receptor was identified in a woman aged 25 to 39 with COVID-19, enrolled during active disease. The material sequenced was peripheral blood.

The CDR3 reads as follows: CASSLDPGRGTGELFF. In nucleotide form, the sequence is TGCGCCAGCAGCTTGGATCCAGGGAGGGGCACCGGGGAGCTGTTTTTT. The chain is assembled from TRBV5-1 and TRBJ2-2; TRBD2 agrees with 7 junctional bases. V trim: 0 bases; J trim: 4 bases; unmatched bases: 6. The CDR3 covers 16 residues, taking in both the cysteine and the phenylalanine. Of all the DNA, just the CDR3 is kept, 48 bases in frame from base 1. CDR1 and CDR2, looked up from the germline V gene, are SGHRS and YFSETQ.